Listed here are 20 T cell receptor beta chains from one sample, sequenced in a study of T-cell reconstitution after alpha-beta-depleted transplantation in children. Unique molecular identifiers were used to barcode this TCRbeta library. TCRdb itself ran the PCR reads through MiXCR, one entry per CDR3 protein. The sample has approximately 500,000 distinct CDR3 sequences; approximately 10% are singletons. The specimen was PBMCs, collected before TCRalphabeta/CD19-depleted stem cell transplant. These receptors were taken from a child aged 2-15 years with inherited bone marrow failure, due to receive a stem cell transplant.

Many counts were recorded for this clonotype. Written as DNA, the CDR3 is TGTGCCACCAGCAGAGATGACCGGGAATGGACCGGGGAGCTGTTTTTT. Translating it yields CATSRDDREWTGELFF. The V and J genes are TRBV15 and TRBJ2-2; a weak D match, TRBD2 (5 bases). The germline V gene has CDR1 LNHNV and CDR2 YYDKDF (reference sequence). The CDR3 totals 16 residues. The V end lost 0 bases, the J end lost 5 bases, and 13 bases lay between the germline ends. The variable domain in full, with the rest retrieved from reference TRBV15 and TRBJ2-2, is DAMVIQNPRYQVTQFGKPVTLSCSQTLNHNVMYWYQQKSSQAPKLLFHYYDKDFNNEADTPDNFQSRRPNTSFCFLDIRSPGLGDTAMYLCATSRDDREWTGELFFGEGSRLTVL.

The V gene is TRBV9, the J gene TRBJ2-4; no reliable D call. V lost 0 bases and J lost 9, with 7 bases in between. Germline loops: CDR1 SGDLS, CDR2 YYNGEE. CDR3 length: 12 residues. The CDR3 bases are TGTGCCAGCAGCGTAGACGGAGCCATTCAGTACTTC. Translated, it gives CASSVDGAIQYF.

The chain couples TRBV4-3 to TRBJ1-5, with D uncertain. The CDR3 sequence is 14 residues long. V lost 0 bases, J lost 9 bases, and 12 bases lay in between. CDR1 is LGHNA, CDR2 YSLEER, per germline. The CDR3 region is CASSQDRLSGPQHF. CDR3 nucleotides: TGCGCCAGCAGCCAAGATCGATTGTCGGGGCCCCAGCATTTT.

This clonotype was seen a few times. The chain couples TRBV20-1 to TRBJ1-1, with 12 bases aligning to TRBD1. The CDR3 has 18 residues. The germline gives CDR1 DFQATT, CDR2 SNEGSKA (reference sequence). Trimming took 3 bases from V and 4 from J; bases not matched to a gene: 15. CDR3 in amino acids: CSASGWVLGQGAFTEAFF. CDR3 coding DNA: TGCAGTGCTAGCGGCTGGGTGTTGGGACAGGGGGCCTTCACTGAAGCTTTCTTT.

This clonotype has ten or more counts. J is TRBJ2-1 and V is TRBV12-3 or TRBV12-4, with unresolved D. This CDR3 spans 13 amino acids. Between the trimmed V and J ends, which lost 3 bases and 6 bases, there was a span of 9 bases. The CDR3 DNA reads as TGTGCCAGCAGTTTCTGGCTTAGCAATGAGCAGTTCTTC. This translates into CASSFWLSNEQFF.

At least ten counts were recorded for this clonotype. V is TRBV20-1 and J is TRBJ2-2, with 10 bases lining up with TRBD2. The length of the CDR3 is 15 residues. Germline CDR1 DFQATT, CDR2 SNEGSKA (reference sequence). With V trimmed by 4 bases and J by 3 bases, 5 bases remained unmatched. The CDR3 region is CSAIIAGGYTGELFF. CDR3 DNA: TGCAGTGCTATCATAGCGGGAGGTTACACCGGGGAGCTGTTTTTT.

This clonotype was counted at least ten times. This chain uses TRBV24-1 with TRBJ2-2; D possibly corresponds to TRBD2 (6 bases). Germline values: CDR1 KGHDR, CDR2 SFDVKD. The V end was cut by 5 bases, the J end by 5 bases, with 23 bases between. This CDR3 comprises 18 residues. CDR3 sequence: CATSGNKEGLTRTGELFF. CDR3 in DNA: TGTGCCACCAGTGGGAACAAGGAGGGCCTAACCAGGACCGGGGAGCTGTTTTTT.

This clonotype showed up many times. This chain uses TRBV6-2 or TRBV6-3 with TRBJ1-3; a weak D match, TRBD1 (5 bases). Germline V gene sequence: CDR1 MNHEY, CDR2 SVGEGT. Trimming stripped 0 bases from V and 0 bases from J, with 21 bases between. The CDR3 totals 20 residues. The CDR3 reads CASSYSIWWGGQDSGNTIYF. The CDR3, as DNA: TGTGCCAGCAGTTACTCGATCTGGTGGGGCGGCCAGGACTCTGGAAACACCATATATTTT.

This clonotype was seen at least ten times. The V gene is TRBV12-3 or TRBV12-4, the J gene TRBJ2-2; the D gene is possibly TRBD1 (6 bases). This CDR3 has 12 amino acids. The V gene lost 6 bases and the J gene lost 7 bases, with 9 bases spanning the gap. As DNA, the CDR3 is TGTGCCAGCAGGCCCAGGGGCGGGGAGCTGTTTTTT. Amino acid sequence: CASRPRGGELFF.

This clonotype was counted at least ten times. The CDR3 spells CASSLGTGLHDEQFF. In DNA form, the CDR3 reads TGTGCCAGCAGTTTAGGAACGGGACTACACGATGAGCAGTTCTTC. This chain joins TRBV12-3 or TRBV12-4 and TRBJ2-1, with 7 bases identical to TRBD2. CDR3 length: 15 amino acids. After removal of 1 base from V and 8 bases from J, the junction contained 8 bases not matched to a gene.

This clonotype was detected many times. The J gene is TRBJ2-1, the V gene TRBV27, with D maybe TRBD2 (6 bases). V lost 6 bases to trimming and J lost 7 bases, with 13 bases between them. Germline V gene sequence: CDR1 MNHEY, CDR2 SMNVEV (reference sequence). The CDR3 runs 13 residues. In nucleotides, the CDR3 is TGTGCCAGCAGCCAGACTAGAGGGAATGAGCAGTTCTTC. Protein product: CASSQTRGNEQFF.

This rearrangement joins TRBV30 to TRBJ2-7; 8 bases fit TRBD2. The CDR3 is 14 residues long. CDR1 and CDR2 from the germline V gene are GTSNPN and SVGIG (reference sequence). The V gene end was trimmed by 3 bases and the J gene end by 5 bases; junction bases not matched to a gene: 9. The CDR3 sequence: CAWSGWTSLNEQYF. The CDR3 region has the DNA TGTGCCTGGAGCGGTTGGACTAGCTTAAACGAGCAGTACTTC.

This clonotype turned up a few times. The V gene is TRBV4-3, the J gene TRBJ2-3; TRBD2 matches at 14 bases. Per germline, CDR1 LGHNA and CDR2 YSLEER. CDR3 length: 17 residues. Trimming cost V 2 bases and J 3 bases; bases outside gene matches: 4. DNA of the CDR3: TGCGCCAGCAGCCAACAGACTAGCGGGAGGGGTACAGATACGCAGTATTTT. Its translation: CASSQQTSGRGTDTQYF.

This clonotype was seen many times. The chain uses TRBV20-1 and TRBJ2-1; 8 bases agree with TRBD2. Germline V lookup: CDR1 DFQATT, CDR2 SNEGSKA (reference sequence). V gave up 0 bases and J gave up 1 base; unmatched junction bases: 5. The CDR3 covers 16 residues. The CDR3 sequence: CSARDHAGGSYNEQFF. The CDR3 nucleotides are TGCAGTGCTAGAGATCACGCGGGGGGATCCTACAATGAGCAGTTCTTC.

This clonotype has a count of ten or more. The rearrangement joins TRBV12-3 or TRBV12-4 to TRBJ2-7, with 9 bases identical to TRBD2. The junction had 5 bases not matched to a gene; V was cut back by 1 base and J by 4 bases. The CDR3 runs 15 residues. The CDR3 DNA follows: TGTGCCAGCAGTTTAGGGGGACTAGCTAGGTACGAGCAGTACTTC. Amino acids: CASSLGGLARYEQYF.

The table lists this clonotype with many counts. The chain recombines TRBV12-3 or TRBV12-4 with TRBJ2-5; D unclear. This CDR3 contains 14 residues. The V end lost 3 bases, the J end lost 3 bases, and 11 bases lay between the germline ends. The DNA for the CDR3 is TGTGCCAGCAGTTTGGCTGGGGATGAAGAGACCCAGTACTTC. It is translated as CASSLAGDEETQYF.

The V and J genes are TRBV20-1 and TRBJ2-3; the D is unclear. CDR3 length: 11 residues. With 6 bases removed from V and 2 bases from J, the gap between germline ends came to 6 bases. Germline-derived CDR1 and CDR2 are DFQATT and SNEGSKA (reference sequence). This CDR3 reads CSATITDTQYF. DNA for the CDR3: TGCAGTGCCACGATCACAGATACGCAGTATTTT.

Ten or more counts support this clonotype. V and J are TRBV29-1 and TRBJ2-2; D is unresolved. Trimming took off 6 bases at V and 2 bases at J, with 13 bases between the two ends. Germline CDR1 is SQVTM and CDR2 is ANQGSEA. There are 14 residues in the CDR3. CDR3 region: CSVVPWPNTGELFF. The CDR3 nucleotides are TGCAGCGTGGTCCCTTGGCCCAACACCGGGGAGCTGTTTTTT.

The chain is built from TRBV5-1 and TRBJ2-1; D is possibly TRBD1 (6 bases). The V and J ends lost 0 bases and 2 bases respectively, with 15 bases between them. The CDR3 totals 17 residues. The V gene's germline CDR1 is SGHRS and CDR2 YFSETQ. For the CDR3, the DNA is TGCGCCAGCAGCTTGGCCCAGGGGACCCCTCCCTACAATGAGCAGTTCTTC. Translating gives CASSLAQGTPPYNEQFF.

The sample holds many counts of this clonotype. The chain joins TRBV6-1 to TRBJ1-1, with D uncertain. Germline V lookup: CDR1 MNHNS, CDR2 SASEGT. V lost 5 bases, J lost 0 bases, and 13 bases lay in between. The CDR3 extends over 15 amino acids. The CDR3 protein is CASSPTGGLNTEAFF. The DNA of the CDR3 is TGTGCCAGCAGTCCAACCGGCGGCCTGAACACTGAAGCTTTCTTT.